Below, one T cell receptor (beta chain) is given with its context. The sort gate was single viable CD3+CD4+CD8-CD45RO+ cells for memory CD4+ T cells. Looked up from germline, CDR1 is SQVTM and CDR2 is ANQGSEA. Trimming removed 6 bases from V and 4 bases from J; junction bases left unmatched: 2. The CDR3 totals 11 residues. TCRdb's table, derived via immunoSEQ multiplex PCR, lists solely in-frame clones and lacks some. The sample lists around 61,000 clones; roughly 82% were seen once. The data were obtained in a study of memory CD4+ T cells and cytomegalovirus serostatus. Study as a whole: Donors were healthy Belgian adults, 10 or so CMV seropositive and about two dozen seronegative.

This rearrangement joins TRBV29-1 to TRBJ1-2, with TRBD1 identical over 7 bases. Sequences were obtained from memory CD4+ T cells from blood. This TCR came from an adult in good health and CMV-seronegative. The CDR3 loop reads CSVTGAYGYTF. The CDR3 coding sequence is TGCAGCGTCACAGGGGCCTATGGCTACACCTTC.